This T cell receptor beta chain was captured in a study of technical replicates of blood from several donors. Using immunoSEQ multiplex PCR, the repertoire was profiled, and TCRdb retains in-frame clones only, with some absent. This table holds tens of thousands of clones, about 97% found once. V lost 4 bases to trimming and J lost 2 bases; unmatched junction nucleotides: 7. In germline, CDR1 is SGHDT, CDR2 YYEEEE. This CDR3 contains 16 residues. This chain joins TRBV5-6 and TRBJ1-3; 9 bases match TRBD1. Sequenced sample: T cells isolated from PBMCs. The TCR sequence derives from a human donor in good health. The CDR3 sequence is CASSPWTGDPGNTIYF. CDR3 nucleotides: TGTGCCAGCAGCCCCTGGACAGGGGACCCTGGAAACACCATATATTTT.